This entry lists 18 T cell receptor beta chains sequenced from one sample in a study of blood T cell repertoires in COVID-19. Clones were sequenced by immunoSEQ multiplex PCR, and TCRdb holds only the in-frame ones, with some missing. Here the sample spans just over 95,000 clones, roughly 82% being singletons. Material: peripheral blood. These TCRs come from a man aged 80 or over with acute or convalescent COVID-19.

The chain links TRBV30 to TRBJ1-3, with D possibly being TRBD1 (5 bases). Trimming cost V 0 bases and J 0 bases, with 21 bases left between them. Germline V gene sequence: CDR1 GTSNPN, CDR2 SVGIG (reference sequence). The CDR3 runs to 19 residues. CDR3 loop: CAWSVLRPIGANSGNTIYF. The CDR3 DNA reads TGTGCCTGGAGTGTCCTGAGACCTATAGGGGCCAACTCTGGAAACACCATATATTTT. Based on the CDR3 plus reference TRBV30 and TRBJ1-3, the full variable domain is SQTIHQWPATLVQPVGSPLSLECTVEGTSNPNLYWYRQAAGRGLQLLFYSVGIGQISSEVPQNLSASRPQDRQFILSSKKLLLSDSGFYLCAWSVLRPIGANSGNTIYFGEGSWLTVV.

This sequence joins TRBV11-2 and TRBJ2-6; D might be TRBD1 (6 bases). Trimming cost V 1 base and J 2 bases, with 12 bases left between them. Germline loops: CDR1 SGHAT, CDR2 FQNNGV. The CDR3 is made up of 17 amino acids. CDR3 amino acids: CASSLAGAGTGANVLTF. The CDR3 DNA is TGTGCCAGCAGCTTAGCAGGGGCGGGTACTGGGGCCAACGTCCTGACTTTC.

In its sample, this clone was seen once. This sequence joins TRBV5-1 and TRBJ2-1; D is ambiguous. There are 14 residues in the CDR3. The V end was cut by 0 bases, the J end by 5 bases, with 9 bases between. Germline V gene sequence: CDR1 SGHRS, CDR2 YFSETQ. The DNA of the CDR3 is TGCGCCAGCAGCTTGGAGCTAGTCCACAATGAGCAGTTCTTC. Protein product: CASSLELVHNEQFF.

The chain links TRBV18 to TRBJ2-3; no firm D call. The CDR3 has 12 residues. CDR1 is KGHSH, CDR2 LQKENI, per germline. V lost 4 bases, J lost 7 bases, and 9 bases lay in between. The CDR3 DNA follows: TGTGCCAGCTCACGTCCTGAGAATACGCAGTATTTT. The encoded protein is CASSRPENTQYF.

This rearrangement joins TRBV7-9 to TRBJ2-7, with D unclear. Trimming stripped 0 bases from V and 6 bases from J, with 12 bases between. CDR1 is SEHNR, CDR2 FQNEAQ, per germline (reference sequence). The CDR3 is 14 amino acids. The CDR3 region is CASSLAGSSGEQYF. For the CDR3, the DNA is TGTGCCAGCAGCTTAGCTGGCAGCTCGGGCGAGCAGTACTTC.

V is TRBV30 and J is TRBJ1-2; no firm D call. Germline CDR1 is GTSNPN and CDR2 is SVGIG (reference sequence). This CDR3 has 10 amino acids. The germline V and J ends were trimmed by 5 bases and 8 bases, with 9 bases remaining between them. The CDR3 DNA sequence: TGTGCCTGGGGTCTATTGGGCTACACCTTC. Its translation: CAWGLLGYTF. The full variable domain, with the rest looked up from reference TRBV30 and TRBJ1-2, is SQTIHQWPATLVQPVGSPLSLECTVEGTSNPNLYWYRQAAGRGLQLLFYSVGIGQISSEVPQNLSASRPQDRQFILSSKKLLLSDSGFYLCAWGLLGYTFGSGTRLTVV.

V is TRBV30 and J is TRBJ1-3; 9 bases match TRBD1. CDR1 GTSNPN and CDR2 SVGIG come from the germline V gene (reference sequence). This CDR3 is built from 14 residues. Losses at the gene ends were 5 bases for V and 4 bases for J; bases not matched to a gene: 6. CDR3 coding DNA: TGTGCCTGGGCCAGGACAGGGGCGGGAAACACCATATATTTT. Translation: CAWARTGAGNTIYF.

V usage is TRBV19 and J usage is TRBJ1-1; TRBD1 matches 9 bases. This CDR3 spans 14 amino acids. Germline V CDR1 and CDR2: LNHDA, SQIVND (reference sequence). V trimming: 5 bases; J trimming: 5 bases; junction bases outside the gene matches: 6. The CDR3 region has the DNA TGTGCCAGTAGTGAACAGGGGGCTACGACTGAAGCTTTCTTT. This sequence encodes CASSEQGATTEAFF.

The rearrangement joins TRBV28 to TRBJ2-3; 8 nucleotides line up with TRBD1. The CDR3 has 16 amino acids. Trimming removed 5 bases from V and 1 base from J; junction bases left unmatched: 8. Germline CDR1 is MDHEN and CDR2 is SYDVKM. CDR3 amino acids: CASSTPQGAGTDTQYF. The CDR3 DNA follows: TGTGCCAGCAGTACCCCCCAGGGGGCGGGCACAGATACGCAGTATTTT.

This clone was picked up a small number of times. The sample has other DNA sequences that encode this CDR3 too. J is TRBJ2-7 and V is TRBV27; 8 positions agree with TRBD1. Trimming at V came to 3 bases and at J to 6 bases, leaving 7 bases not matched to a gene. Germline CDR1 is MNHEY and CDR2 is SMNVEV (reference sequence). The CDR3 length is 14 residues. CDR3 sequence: CASSLGVGQGEQYF. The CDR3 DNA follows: TGTGCCAGCAGTTTGGGGGTAGGACAGGGCGAGCAGTACTTC.

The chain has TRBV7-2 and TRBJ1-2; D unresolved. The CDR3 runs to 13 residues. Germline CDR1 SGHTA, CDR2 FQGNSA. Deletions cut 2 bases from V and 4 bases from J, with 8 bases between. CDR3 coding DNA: TGTGCCAGCAGCTTAAGAGCGAGCTATGGCTACACCTTC. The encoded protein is CASSLRASYGYTF.

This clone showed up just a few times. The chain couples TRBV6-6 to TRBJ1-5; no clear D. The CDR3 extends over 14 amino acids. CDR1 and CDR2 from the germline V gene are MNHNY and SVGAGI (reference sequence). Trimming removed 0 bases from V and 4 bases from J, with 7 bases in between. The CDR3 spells CASSYSPLNQPQHF. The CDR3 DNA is TGTGCCAGCAGTTACTCGCCACTAAATCAGCCCCAGCATTTT.

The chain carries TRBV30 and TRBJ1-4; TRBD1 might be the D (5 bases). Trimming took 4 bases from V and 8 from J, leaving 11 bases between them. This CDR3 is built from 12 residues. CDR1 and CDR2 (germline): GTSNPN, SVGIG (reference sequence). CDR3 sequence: CAWIHQGEKLFF. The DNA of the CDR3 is TGTGCCTGGATCCATCAGGGAGAAAAACTGTTTTTT.

The CDR3 is CASSPRTGNTEAFF. CDR3 in DNA: TGTGCCAGCAGCCCCCGGACAGGGAACACTGAAGCTTTCTTT. The V and J genes are TRBV5-5 and TRBJ1-1; 7 bases are a match to TRBD1. CDR1 SGHKS and CDR2 YYEKEE come from the germline V gene (reference sequence). The V segment lost 4 bases and the J segment 1 base; nucleotides outside the gene matches: 4. This CDR3 comprises 14 residues.

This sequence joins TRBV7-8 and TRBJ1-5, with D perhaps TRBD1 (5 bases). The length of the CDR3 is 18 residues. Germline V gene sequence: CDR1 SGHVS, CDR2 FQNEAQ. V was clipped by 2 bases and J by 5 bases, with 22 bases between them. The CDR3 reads CASSLRTLANSEYQPQHF. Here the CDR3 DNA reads TGTGCCAGCAGCTTAAGGACACTGGCTAATTCGGAATATCAGCCCCAGCATTTT.

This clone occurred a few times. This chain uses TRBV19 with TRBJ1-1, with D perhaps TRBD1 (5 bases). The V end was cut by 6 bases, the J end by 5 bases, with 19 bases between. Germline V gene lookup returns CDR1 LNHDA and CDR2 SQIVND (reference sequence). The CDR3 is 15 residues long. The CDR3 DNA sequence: TGTGCCAGTAGGCCAGCCCTGGGGGAGGGAACTGAAGCTTTCTTT. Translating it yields CASRPALGEGTEAFF.

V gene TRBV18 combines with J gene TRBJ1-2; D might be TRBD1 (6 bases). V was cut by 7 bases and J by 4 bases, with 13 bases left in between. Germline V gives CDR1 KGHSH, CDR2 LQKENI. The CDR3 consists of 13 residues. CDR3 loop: CASFSQGSYGYTF. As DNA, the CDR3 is TGTGCCAGCTTTTCACAGGGTAGCTATGGCTACACCTTC.

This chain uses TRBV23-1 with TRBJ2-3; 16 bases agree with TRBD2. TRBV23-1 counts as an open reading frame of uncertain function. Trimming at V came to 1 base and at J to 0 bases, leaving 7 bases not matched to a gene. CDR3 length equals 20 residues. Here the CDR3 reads CASSQCPGTSGRESTDTQYF. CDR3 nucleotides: TGCGCCAGCAGTCAATGTCCCGGGACTAGCGGGAGGGAAAGCACAGATACGCAGTATTTT.